These 13 T cell receptor beta chains came from one sample sequenced in a study of T-cell reconstitution after alpha-beta-depleted transplantation in children. Preparation of the TCRbeta library was carried out with unique molecular identifiers. MiXCR, applied by TCRdb to the PCR reads, yields one record per CDR3 protein. The sample has hundreds of thousands of distinct CDR3 sequences; about 23% are singletons. The sequences come from PBMCs, mostly from graft donor cells, collected 360 days after TCRalphabeta/CD19-depleted stem cell transplant. The receptors stem from a boy younger than two who had a stem cell transplant for acute myeloid leukemia, so the T cells may come from the graft donor.

The sample holds a few counts of this clonotype. The chain joins TRBV10-2 to TRBJ1-6, with TRBD1 matching 7 bases. Germline CDR1 WSHSY, CDR2 SAAADI. The CDR3 spans 14 residues. With 5 bases clipped from V and 8 bases from J, the junction kept 6 bases outside the gene matches. In DNA, the CDR3 is TGCGCCAGCAGTAAACAGGGGTCCCATTCACCCCTCCACTTT. Its protein product is CASSKQGSHSPLHF.

The gene calls are TRBV7-9 and TRBJ1-2; D is possibly TRBD1 (5 bases). The V end was cut by 2 bases, the J end by 4 bases, with 11 bases between. The CDR3 has 14 amino acids. In germline, CDR1 is SEHNR, CDR2 FQNEAQ (reference sequence). The CDR3 nucleotides are TGTGCCAGCAGCTTAATCGGGACCCTCTATGGCTACACCTTC. Residues: CASSLIGTLYGYTF.

The chain recombines TRBV7-9 with TRBJ2-5, with D perhaps matching TRBD2 (6 bases). CDR3 length equals 13 residues. Germline lookup yields CDR1 SEHNR and CDR2 FQNEAQ (reference sequence). The V gene lost 6 bases and the J gene lost 5 bases, with 13 bases spanning the gap. Here the CDR3 reads CASRHRGWETQYF. In DNA, the CDR3 is TGTGCCAGCAGGCATCGGGGGTGGGAGACCCAGTACTTC. Full variable domain (missing parts from reference TRBV7-9 and TRBJ2-5): DTGVSQNPRHKITKRGQNVTFRCDPISEHNRLYWYRQTLGQGPEFLTYFQNEAQLEKSRLLSDRFSAERPKGSFSTLEIQRTEQGDSAMYLCASRHRGWETQYFGPGTRLLVL.

This clonotype was observed at least ten times. The chain joins TRBV20-1 to TRBJ2-3; D is unclear. The CDR3 length is 11 residues. The germline V gene encodes CDR1 DFQATT and CDR2 SNEGSKA (reference sequence). Deletions cut 6 bases from V and 4 bases from J, with 8 bases between. The CDR3 loop reads CSAQLADTQYF. CDR3 DNA: TGCAGTGCCCAATTAGCAGATACGCAGTATTTT.

Only a few counts were recorded for this clonotype. The chain is built from TRBV20-1 and TRBJ1-1; 7 bases are shared with TRBD1. The trim removed 5 bases at V and 4 bases at J, leaving 7 bases unmatched. This CDR3 comprises 13 residues. Germline V gene data show CDR1 as DFQATT and CDR2 as SNEGSKA (reference sequence). The CDR3 loop is CSALQGTVTEAFF. For the CDR3, the DNA is TGCAGTGCTTTACAGGGGACGGTCACTGAAGCTTTCTTT.

This clonotype was seen a few times. CDR3 in DNA: TGTGCCAGCAGCGCAGGACAGGGGGCGGTGGATGAAAAACTGTTTTTT. It encodes CASSAGQGAVDEKLFF. This chain connects TRBV4-2 to TRBJ1-4; 11 bases agree with TRBD1. Germline CDR1 reads LGHNA; CDR2 reads YNFKEQ. The CDR3 extends over 16 amino acids. With V trimmed by 5 bases and J by 6 bases, 8 bases remained unmatched.

The chain combines TRBV4-3 with TRBJ2-3; D perhaps matches TRBD1 (5 bases). Trimming took off 4 bases at V and 2 bases at J, with 16 bases between the two ends. The CDR3 is 16 amino acids. Germline CDR1 LGHNA, CDR2 YSLEER. The CDR3 sequence is CASSPRVGATTDTQYF. DNA of the CDR3: TGCGCCAGCAGCCCGCGAGTAGGGGCCACCACAGATACGCAGTATTTT.

In this sample, this clonotype turned up a few times. The chain employs TRBV28 and TRBJ2-7; perhaps D is TRBD1 or TRBD2 (5 bases each). The CDR3 runs to 14 residues. V gave up 5 bases and J gave up 6 bases, with 17 bases separating them. Germline V CDR1 and CDR2: MDHEN, SYDVKM. CDR3 sequence reads: CASSPGPNTAEQYV. CDR3 nucleotide sequence: TGTGCCAGCAGTCCGGGACCCAATACCGCCGAGCAGTACGTC.

J is TRBJ2-1 and V is TRBV15; TRBD2 matches 11 bases. J was trimmed by 5 bases and V by 3 bases; bases with no gene match: 6. The CDR3 extends over 16 amino acids. CDR1 and CDR2 (germline): LNHNV, YYDKDF (reference sequence). The CDR3 spells CATSRGLAGGNNEQFF. DNA of the CDR3: TGTGCCACCAGCAGGGGTCTAGCGGGGGGAAACAATGAGCAGTTCTTC.

This clonotype came up a few times. The chain carries TRBV12-3 or TRBV12-4 and TRBJ2-3; 10 bases match TRBD2. V lost 6 bases and J lost 6; bases outside the gene matches: 9. The CDR3 is 15 amino acids. The CDR3 nucleotides are TGTGCCAGCAGCCTTACTAGCGGGGTACCCGATACGCAGTATTTT. It encodes CASSLTSGVPDTQYF.

The chain couples TRBV7-8 to TRBJ2-5; 7 bases map to TRBD1. J gave up 2 bases and V 7 bases, and 4 bases lay outside the gene matches. Germline CDR1 and CDR2: SGHVS and FQNEAQ. There are 13 residues in the CDR3. The CDR3 nucleotides read TGTGCCAGCAAGGGACAGTCACAAGAGACCCAGTACTTC. Its translation: CASKGQSQETQYF. Complete variable domain (other parts from reference TRBV7-8 and TRBJ2-5): GAGVSQSPRYKVAKRGQDVALRCDPISGHVSLFWYQQALGQGPEFLTYFQNEAQLDKSGLPSDRFFAERPEGSVSTLKIQRTQQEDSAVYLCASKGQSQETQYFGPGTRLLVL.

There are a few counts of this clonotype. This chain links TRBV20-1 with TRBJ2-5; tentatively, D is TRBD1 (6 bases). V shed 5 bases and J shed 2 bases, with 15 bases lying between them. Germline assignment: CDR1 DFQATT and CDR2 SNEGSKA (reference sequence). The CDR3 runs 14 residues. The CDR3 nucleotides are TGCAGTGCTGCTAGCAGTAGGGGGCAAGAGACCCAGTACTTC. Amino acid sequence: CSAASSRGQETQYF.

The chain carries TRBV20-1 and TRBJ2-4; TRBD2 aligns across 7 bases. This CDR3 spans 15 amino acids. Germline V CDR1 and CDR2: DFQATT, SNEGSKA (reference sequence). V was pared by 0 bases and J by 5 bases, with 7 bases of the junction left unmatched. The DNA of the CDR3 is TGCAGTGCTAGAGATCATGCGGGACTACAAAACATTCAGTACTTC. This encodes CSARDHAGLQNIQYF.